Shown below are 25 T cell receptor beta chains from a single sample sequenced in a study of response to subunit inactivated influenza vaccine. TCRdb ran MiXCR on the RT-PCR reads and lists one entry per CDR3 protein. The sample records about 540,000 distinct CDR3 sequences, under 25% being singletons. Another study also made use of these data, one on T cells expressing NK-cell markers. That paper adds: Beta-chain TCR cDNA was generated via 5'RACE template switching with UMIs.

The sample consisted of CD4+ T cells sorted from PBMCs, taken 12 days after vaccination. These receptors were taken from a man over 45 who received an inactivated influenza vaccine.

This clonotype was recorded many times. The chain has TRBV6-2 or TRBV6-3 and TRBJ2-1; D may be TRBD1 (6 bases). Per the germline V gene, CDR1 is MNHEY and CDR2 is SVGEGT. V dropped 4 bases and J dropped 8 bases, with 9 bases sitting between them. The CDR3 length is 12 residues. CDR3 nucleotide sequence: TGTGCCAGCAGTTTACAGGGTTATGAGCAGTTCTTC. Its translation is CASSLQGYEQFF.

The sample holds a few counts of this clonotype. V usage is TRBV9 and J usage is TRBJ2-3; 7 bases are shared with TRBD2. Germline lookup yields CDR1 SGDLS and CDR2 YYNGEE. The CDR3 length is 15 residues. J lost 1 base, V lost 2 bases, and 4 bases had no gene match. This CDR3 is CASSVSSGRTDTQYF. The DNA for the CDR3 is TGTGCCAGCAGCGTCTCTAGCGGTCGCACAGATACGCAGTATTTT.

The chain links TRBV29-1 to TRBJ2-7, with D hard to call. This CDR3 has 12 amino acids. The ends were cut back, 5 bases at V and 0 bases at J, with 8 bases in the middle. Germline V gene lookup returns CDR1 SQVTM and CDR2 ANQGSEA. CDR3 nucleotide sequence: TGCAGCGTTAGGAGCTCCTCCTACGAGCAGTACTTC. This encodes CSVRSSSYEQYF.

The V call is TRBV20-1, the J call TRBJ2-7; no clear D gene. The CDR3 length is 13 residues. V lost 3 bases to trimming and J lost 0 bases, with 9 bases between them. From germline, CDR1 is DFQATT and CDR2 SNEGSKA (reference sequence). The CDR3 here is CSASRAVSYEQYF. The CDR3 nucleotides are TGCAGTGCTAGTCGCGCAGTCTCCTACGAGCAGTACTTC.

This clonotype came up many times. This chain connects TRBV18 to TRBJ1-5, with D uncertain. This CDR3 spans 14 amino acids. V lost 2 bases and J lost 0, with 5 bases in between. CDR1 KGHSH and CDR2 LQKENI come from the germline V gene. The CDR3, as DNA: TGTGCCAGCTCACCAGTATATAGCAATCAGCCCCAGCATTTT. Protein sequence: CASSPVYSNQPQHF. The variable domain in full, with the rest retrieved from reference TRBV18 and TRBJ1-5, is NAGVMQNPRHLVRRRGQEARLRCSPMKGHSHVYWYRQLPEEGLKFMVYLQKENIIDESGMPKERFSAEFPKEGPSILRIQQVVRGDSAAYFCASSPVYSNQPQHFGDGTRLSIL.

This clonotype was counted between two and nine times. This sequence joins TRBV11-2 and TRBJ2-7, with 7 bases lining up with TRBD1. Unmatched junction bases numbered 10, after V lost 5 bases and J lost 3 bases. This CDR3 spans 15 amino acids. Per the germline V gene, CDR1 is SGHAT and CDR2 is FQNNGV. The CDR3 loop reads CASSPGDSEFYEQYF. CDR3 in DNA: TGTGCCAGCAGCCCCGGGGACAGCGAATTCTACGAGCAGTACTTC.

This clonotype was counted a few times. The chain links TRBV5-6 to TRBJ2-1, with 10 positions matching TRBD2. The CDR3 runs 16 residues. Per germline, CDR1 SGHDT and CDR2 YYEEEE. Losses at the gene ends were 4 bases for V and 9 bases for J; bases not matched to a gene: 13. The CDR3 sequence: CASSQPGAGGPSEQFF. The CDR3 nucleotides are TGTGCCAGCAGCCAACCAGGAGCGGGGGGGCCTAGTGAGCAGTTCTTC.

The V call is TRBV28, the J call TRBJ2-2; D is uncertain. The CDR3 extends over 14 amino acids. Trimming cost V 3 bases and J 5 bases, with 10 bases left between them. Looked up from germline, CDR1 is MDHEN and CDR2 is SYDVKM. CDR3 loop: CASSFPPRTGELFF. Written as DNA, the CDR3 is TGTGCCAGCAGTTTTCCCCCCAGGACCGGGGAGCTGTTTTTT. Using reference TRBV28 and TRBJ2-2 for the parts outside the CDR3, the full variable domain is DVKVTQSSRYLVKRTGEKVFLECVQDMDHENMFWYRQDPGLGLRLIYFSYDVKMKEKGDIPEGYSVSREKKERFSLILESASTNQTSMYLCASSFPPRTGELFFGEGSRLTVL.

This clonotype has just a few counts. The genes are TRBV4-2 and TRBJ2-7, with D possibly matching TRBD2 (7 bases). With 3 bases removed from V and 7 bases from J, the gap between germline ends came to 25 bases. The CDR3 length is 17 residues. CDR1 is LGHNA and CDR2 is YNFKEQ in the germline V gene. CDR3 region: CASSQLGGTNGLGEQYF. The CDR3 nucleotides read TGTGCCAGCAGCCAGTTAGGGGGGACTAACGGGTTGGGGGAGCAGTACTTC.

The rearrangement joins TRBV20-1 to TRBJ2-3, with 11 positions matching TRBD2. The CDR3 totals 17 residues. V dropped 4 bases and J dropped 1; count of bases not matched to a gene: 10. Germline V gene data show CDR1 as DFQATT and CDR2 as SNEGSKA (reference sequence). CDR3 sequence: CSATKMRLAGRTDTQYF. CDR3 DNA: TGCAGTGCTACTAAAATGCGACTAGCGGGACGCACAGATACGCAGTATTTT.

The CDR3 loop reads CASSPPSVYEQYF. CDR3 coding DNA: TGTGCCAGCTCCCCCCCTAGCGTGTACGAGCAGTACTTC. The genes are TRBV7-2 and TRBJ2-7, with D tentatively TRBD2 (6 bases). V was clipped by 8 bases and J by 4 bases, with 15 bases between them. CDR3 length: 13 residues. The germline gives CDR1 SGHTA, CDR2 FQGNSA.

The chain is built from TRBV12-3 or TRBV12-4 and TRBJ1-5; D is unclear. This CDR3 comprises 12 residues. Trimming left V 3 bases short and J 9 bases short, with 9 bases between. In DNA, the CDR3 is TGTGCCAGCAGTTTGTACGACCGGCCCCAGCATTTT. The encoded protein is CASSLYDRPQHF.

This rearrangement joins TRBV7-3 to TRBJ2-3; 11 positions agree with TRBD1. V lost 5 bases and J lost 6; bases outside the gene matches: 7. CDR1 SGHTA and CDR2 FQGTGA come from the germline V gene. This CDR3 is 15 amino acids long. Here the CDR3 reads CASSQGTGGSDTQYF. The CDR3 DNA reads TGTGCCAGCAGCCAGGGGACAGGGGGGTCGGATACGCAGTATTTT.

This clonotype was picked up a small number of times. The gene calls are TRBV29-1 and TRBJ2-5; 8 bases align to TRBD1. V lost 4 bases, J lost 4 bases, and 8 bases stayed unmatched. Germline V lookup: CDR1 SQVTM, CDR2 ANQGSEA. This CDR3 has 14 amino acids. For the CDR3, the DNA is TGCAGCGTTGCGCCCCGGACAGGGTCAGAGACCCAGTACTTC. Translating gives CSVAPRTGSETQYF.

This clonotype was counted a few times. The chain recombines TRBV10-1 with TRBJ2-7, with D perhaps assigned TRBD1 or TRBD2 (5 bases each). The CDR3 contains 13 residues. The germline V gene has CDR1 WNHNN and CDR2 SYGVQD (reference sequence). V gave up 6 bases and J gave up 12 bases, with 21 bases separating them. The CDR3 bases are TGCGCCAGCAGGGACCTTTTTGGGGGAGAAATGTACTTC. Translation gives CASRDLFGGEMYF.

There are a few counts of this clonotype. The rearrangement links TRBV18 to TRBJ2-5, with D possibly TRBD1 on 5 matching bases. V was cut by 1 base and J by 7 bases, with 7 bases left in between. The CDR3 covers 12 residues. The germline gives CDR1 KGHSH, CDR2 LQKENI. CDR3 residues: CASSPLQGTQYF. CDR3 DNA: TGTGCCAGCTCACCACTCCAGGGGACCCAGTACTTC.

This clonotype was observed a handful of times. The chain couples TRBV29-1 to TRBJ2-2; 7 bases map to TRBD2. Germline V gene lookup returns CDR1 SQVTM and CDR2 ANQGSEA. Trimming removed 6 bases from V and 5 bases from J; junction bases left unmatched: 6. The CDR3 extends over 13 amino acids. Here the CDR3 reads CSVKSGGTGELFF. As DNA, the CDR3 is TGCAGCGTCAAATCCGGGGGGACCGGGGAGCTGTTTTTT.

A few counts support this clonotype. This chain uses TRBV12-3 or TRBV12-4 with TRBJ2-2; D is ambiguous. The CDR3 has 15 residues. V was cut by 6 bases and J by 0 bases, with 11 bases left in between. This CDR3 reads CASREANANTGELFF. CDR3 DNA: TGTGCCAGCAGAGAGGCGAACGCGAACACCGGGGAGCTGTTTTTT.

The CDR3 DNA follows: TGTGCCAGCAGTCACCTAGCGGAATTCTCCTACGAGCAGTACTTC. Translated, it gives CASSHLAEFSYEQYF. The V and J genes are TRBV14 and TRBJ2-7, with 7 bases aligning to TRBD2. Germline CDR1 is SGHDN and CDR2 is FVKESK. J was trimmed by 0 bases and V by 6 bases; bases with no gene match: 8. The CDR3 spans 15 residues.

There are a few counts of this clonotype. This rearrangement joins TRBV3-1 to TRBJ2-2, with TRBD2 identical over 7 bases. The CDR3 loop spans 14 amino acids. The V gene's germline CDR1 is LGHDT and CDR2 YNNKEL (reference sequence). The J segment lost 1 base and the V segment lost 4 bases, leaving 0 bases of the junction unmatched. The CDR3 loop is CASSRGRNTGELFF. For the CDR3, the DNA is TGTGCCAGCAGCCGCGGGAGGAACACCGGGGAGCTGTTTTTT.

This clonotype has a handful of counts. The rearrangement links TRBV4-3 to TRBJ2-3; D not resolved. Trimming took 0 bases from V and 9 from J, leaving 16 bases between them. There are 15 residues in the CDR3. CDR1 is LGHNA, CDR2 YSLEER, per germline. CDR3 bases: TGCGCCAGCAGCCAAGATAAGCTAGGGTATCTCACGCAGTATTTT. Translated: CASSQDKLGYLTQYF.

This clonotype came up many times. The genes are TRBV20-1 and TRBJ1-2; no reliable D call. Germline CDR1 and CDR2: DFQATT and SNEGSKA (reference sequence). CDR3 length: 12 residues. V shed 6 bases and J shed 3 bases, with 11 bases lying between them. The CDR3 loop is CSATPGYYGYTF. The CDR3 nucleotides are TGCAGTGCCACTCCAGGCTACTATGGCTACACCTTC.

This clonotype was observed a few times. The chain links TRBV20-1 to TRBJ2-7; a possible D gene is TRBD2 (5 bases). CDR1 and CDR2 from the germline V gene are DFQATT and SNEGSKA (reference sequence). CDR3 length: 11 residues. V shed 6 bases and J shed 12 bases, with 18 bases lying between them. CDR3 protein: CSASPTGNPYF. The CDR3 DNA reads TGCAGTGCCTCCCCCACGGGAAATCCGTACTTC.

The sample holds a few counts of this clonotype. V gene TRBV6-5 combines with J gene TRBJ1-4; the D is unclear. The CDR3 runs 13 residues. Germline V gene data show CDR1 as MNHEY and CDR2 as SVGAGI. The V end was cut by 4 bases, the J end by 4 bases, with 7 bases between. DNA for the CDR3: TGTGCCAGCAGTTTCGGGGTTAATGAAAAACTGTTTTTT. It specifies CASSFGVNEKLFF.

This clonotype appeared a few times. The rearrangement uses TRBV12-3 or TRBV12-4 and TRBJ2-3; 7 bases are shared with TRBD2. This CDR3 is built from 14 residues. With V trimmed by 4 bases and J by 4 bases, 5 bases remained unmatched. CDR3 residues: CASSSSGEADTQYF. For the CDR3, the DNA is TGTGCCAGCAGTTCGAGCGGGGAGGCAGATACGCAGTATTTT.